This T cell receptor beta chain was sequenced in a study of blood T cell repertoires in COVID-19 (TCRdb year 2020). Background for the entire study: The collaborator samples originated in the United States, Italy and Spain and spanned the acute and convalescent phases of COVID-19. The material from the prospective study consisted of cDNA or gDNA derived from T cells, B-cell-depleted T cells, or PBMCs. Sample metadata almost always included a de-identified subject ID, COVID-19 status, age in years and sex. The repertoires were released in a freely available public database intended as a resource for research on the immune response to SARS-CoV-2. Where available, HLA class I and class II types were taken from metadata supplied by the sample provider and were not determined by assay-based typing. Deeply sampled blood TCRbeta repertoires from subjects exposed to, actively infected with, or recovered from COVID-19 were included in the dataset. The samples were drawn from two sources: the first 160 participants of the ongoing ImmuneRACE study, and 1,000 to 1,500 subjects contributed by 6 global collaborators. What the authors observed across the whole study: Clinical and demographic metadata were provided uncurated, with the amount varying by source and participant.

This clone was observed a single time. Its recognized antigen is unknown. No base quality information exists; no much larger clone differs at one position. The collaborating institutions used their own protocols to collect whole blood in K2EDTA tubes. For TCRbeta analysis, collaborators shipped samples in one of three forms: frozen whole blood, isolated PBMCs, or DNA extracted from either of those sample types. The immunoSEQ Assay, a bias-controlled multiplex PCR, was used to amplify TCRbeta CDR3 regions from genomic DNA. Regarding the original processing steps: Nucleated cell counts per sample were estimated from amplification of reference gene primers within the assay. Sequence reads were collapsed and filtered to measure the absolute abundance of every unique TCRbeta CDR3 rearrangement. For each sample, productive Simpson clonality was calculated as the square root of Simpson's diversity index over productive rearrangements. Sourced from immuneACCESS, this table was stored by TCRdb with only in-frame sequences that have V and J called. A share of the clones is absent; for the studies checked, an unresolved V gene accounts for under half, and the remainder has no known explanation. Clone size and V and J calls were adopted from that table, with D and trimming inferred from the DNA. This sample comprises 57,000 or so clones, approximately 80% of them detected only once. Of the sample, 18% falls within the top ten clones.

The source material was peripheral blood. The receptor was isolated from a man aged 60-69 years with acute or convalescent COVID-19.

The CDR3 is CASSLGQGVANEKLFF. The DNA reads as follows: TGTGCCAGTAGTTTGGGACAGGGAGTGGCTAATGAAAAACTGTTTTTT. The receptor chain draws on TRBV19 and TRBJ1-4; the central 9 bases match TRBD1. V loses 5 bases at its end and J loses 3 bases; junction bases beyond the gene matches: 7. The CDR3 spans 16 residues, from the cysteine through the phenylalanine. The retained sequence is limited to the CDR3, 48 bases, with the frame set at the first base. CDR1 and CDR2, looked up from the germline V gene (reference sequence), are LNHDA and SQIVND. The full variable domain, with segments outside the CDR3 supplied by the reference TRBV19 and TRBJ1-4 proteins, appears as DGGITQSPKYLFRKEGQNVTLSCEQNLNHDAMYWYRQDPGQGLRLIYYSQIVNDFQKGDIAEGYSVSREKKESFPLTVTSAQKNPTAFYLCASSLGQGVANEKLFFGSGTQLSVL.